This T cell receptor beta chain was identified in a study of naive and memory T cell subsets. Findings and limits, study-wide: Tuberculin site TCR excess was interpreted as type IV hypersensitivity infiltration.

In its sample, this clonotype was seen a few times. Its antigen is undetermined. Ligated cDNA underwent four rounds of PCR with nested alpha and beta constant region primers and SP2. TCRdb passed the UMI-ligation and nested PCR reads through MiXCR, listing each CDR3 protein once. The data hold tens of thousands of distinct CDR3 sequences, with around 10% observed a single time. Noted treatment: skin biopsy from PPD injection site in Mantoux-positive individual. An oligonucleotide containing a UMI was ligated to the 3' end of TCR cDNA. Unsorted total RNA, about 1 to 1000 ng, was DNase treated before reverse transcription. The CDR3 length is 13 residues. Trimming removed 5 bases at V and 4 bases at J, with 8 bases between. CDR1 and CDR2 from the germline V gene are LGHDT and YNNKEL (reference sequence).

This clonotype originated in an adult in good health. The source was skin, collected from a tuberculin skin test site. The chain joins TRBV3-1 to TRBJ2-2, with unresolved D. The CDR3 coding sequence is TGTGCCAGCAGCAGACAAGGCACCGGGGAGCTGTTTTTT. As protein: CASSRQGTGELFF.